These 26 T cell receptor beta chains were sequenced from one sample in a study of blood T cell repertoires in COVID-19. The data were produced by immunoSEQ multiplex PCR, yet TCRdb's version contains in-frame clones alone and is incomplete. The sample carries 60,000 to 75,000 clones, 75% to 90% recorded once. The source material was peripheral blood. These receptors were collected from a woman older than 75 with active or convalescent COVID-19.

As to this clone: At the DNA level, this CDR3 is encoded by other sequences in the same sample as well. This chain connects TRBV9 to TRBJ2-1, with 7 bases identical to TRBD2. The CDR3 extends over 12 amino acids. Germline lookup yields CDR1 SGDLS and CDR2 YYNGEE. Trimming took 1 base from V and 8 from J; bases not matched to a gene: 0. As DNA, the CDR3 is TGTGCCAGCAGCGTACGGGGGGATGAGCAGTTCTTC. Translating gives CASSVRGDEQFF.

The gene calls are TRBV19 and TRBJ1-1; D might be TRBD1 (6 bases). CDR1 and CDR2 from the germline V gene are LNHDA and SQIVND (reference sequence). The CDR3 has 15 residues. Trimming cost V 10 bases and J 2 bases, with 20 bases left between them. The CDR3 nucleotides read TGTGCCACCCTCCCGGGACACCGGGTTAACACTGAAGCTTTCTTT. Its translation is CATLPGHRVNTEAFF.

The V and J genes are TRBV28 and TRBJ2-7; D is possibly TRBD2 (5 bases). CDR3 length: 13 residues. CDR1 is MDHEN and CDR2 is SYDVKM in the germline V gene. Trimming cost V 10 bases and J 3 bases, with 16 bases left between them. The chain's CDR3 is CATLSGSLYEQYF. CDR3 DNA: TGTGCCACCCTGAGTGGGAGTCTCTACGAGCAGTACTTC.

The chain combines TRBV7-9 with TRBJ2-3; no reliable D call. V was clipped by 3 bases and J by 5 bases, with 6 bases between them. Germline V lookup: CDR1 SEHNR, CDR2 FQNEAQ (reference sequence). The CDR3 is 12 amino acids. Here the CDR3 reads CASSFFGDTQYF. DNA for the CDR3: TGTGCCAGCAGCTTTTTCGGAGATACGCAGTATTTT.

This clone occurred once. This sequence joins TRBV30 and TRBJ1-1, with D perhaps TRBD1 (6 bases). Germline CDR1 GTSNPN, CDR2 SVGIG (reference sequence). The CDR3 sequence is 13 residues long. Trimming took off 4 bases at V and 4 bases at J, with 13 bases between the two ends. Here the CDR3 reads CAWTYIGGTEAFF. CDR3 DNA sequence: TGTGCCTGGACCTATATAGGGGGCACTGAAGCTTTCTTT.

The CDR3: CASSLGVNTDTQYF. The CDR3 DNA sequence: TGTGCCAGCAGCTTAGGAGTCAACACAGATACGCAGTATTTT. The genes are TRBV5-5 and TRBJ2-3; D not certain. This CDR3 is 14 amino acids long. The germline V gene has CDR1 SGHKS and CDR2 YYEKEE (reference sequence). Trimming shortened V by 2 bases and J by 2 bases, and 9 bases separated the two germline ends. The variable domain in full, with the rest retrieved from reference TRBV5-5 and TRBJ2-3, is DAGVTQSPTHLIKTRGQQVTLRCSPISGHKSVSWYQQVLGQGPQFIFQYYEKEERGRGNFPDRFSARQFPNYSSELNVNALLLGDSALYLCASSLGVNTDTQYFGPGTRLTVL.

V gene TRBV13 combines with J gene TRBJ2-5, with D possibly TRBD2 on 6 matching bases. CDR3 size: 15 residues. Between the trimmed V and J ends, which lost 3 bases and 4 bases, there was a span of 15 bases. Germline CDR1 is PRHDT and CDR2 is FYEKMQ (reference sequence). CDR3 in DNA: TGTGCCAGCAGCTTTGGCGGGGTAGTTGGAGAGACCCAGTACTTC. This translates into CASSFGGVVGETQYF.

The V and J genes are TRBV28 and TRBJ1-1, with 8 bases lining up with TRBD1. CDR3 length equals 18 residues. J was trimmed by 1 base and V by 6 bases; bases with no gene match: 16. Germline V gives CDR1 MDHEN, CDR2 SYDVKM. The CDR3 sequence: CASSQLRTGKGGNTEAFF. The DNA of the CDR3 is TGTGCCAGCAGCCAACTCCGGACAGGGAAAGGCGGGAACACTGAAGCTTTCTTT.

The J gene is TRBJ1-1, the V gene TRBV3-1 (or the pseudogene TRBV3-2); D possibly corresponds to TRBD1 (6 bases). V lost 8 bases and J lost 5, with 12 bases in between. Per the germline V gene, CDR1 is LGHDT and CDR2 is YNNKEL (reference sequence). CDR3 length: 12 residues. CDR3 protein: CASGGGGTEAFF. The CDR3 nucleotides read TGTGCCAGCGGGGGCGGCGGTACTGAAGCTTTCTTT.

The CDR3 region is CASRGLPNTEAFF. The DNA for the CDR3 is TGTGCCAGCAGGGGCCTCCCGAACACTGAAGCTTTCTTT. The chain has TRBV7-9 and TRBJ1-1; D is unresolved. This CDR3 has 13 residues. The germline V gene has CDR1 SEHNR and CDR2 FQNEAQ (reference sequence). Trimming pared 6 bases from V and 1 base from J, leaving 9 bases between. Full variable domain (outside the CDR3, taken from reference TRBV7-9 and TRBJ1-1): DTGVSQNPRHKITKRGQNVTFRCDPISEHNRLYWYRQTLGQGPEFLTYFQNEAQLEKSRLLSDRFSAERPKGSFSTLEIQRTEQGDSAMYLCASRGLPNTEAFFGQGTRLTVV.

The chain links TRBV6-1 to TRBJ2-3; D gene ambiguous. This CDR3 comprises 13 residues. V lost 0 bases, J lost 6 bases, and 7 bases lay in between. The germline gives CDR1 MNHNS, CDR2 SASEGT. The CDR3 here is CASSEALRDTQYF. CDR3 nucleotides: TGTGCCAGCAGTGAAGCGCTACGGGATACGCAGTATTTT.

This chain connects TRBV18 to TRBJ1-1, with a possible D match to TRBD1 (6 bases). Looked up from germline, CDR1 is KGHSH and CDR2 is LQKENI. This CDR3 contains 14 residues. Trimming pared 4 bases from V and 2 bases from J, leaving 11 bases between. This CDR3 is CASSQTGSNTEAFF. In nucleotides, the CDR3 is TGTGCCAGCTCACAAACAGGGTCAAACACTGAAGCTTTCTTT.

The chain links TRBV11-3 to TRBJ2-3; no reliable D call. The CDR3 length is 14 residues. Germline CDR1 is SGHNT and CDR2 is YENEEA. V was shortened by 8 bases and J by 2 bases, with 14 bases between the two germline ends. In nucleotides, the CDR3 is TGTGCCAGCGCCCTGGGCAGCCTCACAGATACGCAGTATTTT. It translates to CASALGSLTDTQYF.

The chain combines TRBV7-9 with TRBJ1-2, with 8 nucleotides matching TRBD1. CDR1 is SEHNR, CDR2 FQNEAQ, per germline (reference sequence). The V segment lost 5 bases and the J segment 6 bases; nucleotides outside the gene matches: 5. This CDR3 region has 13 residues. CDR3 in amino acids: CASSSNRGDGYTF. The CDR3 DNA is TGTGCCAGCAGCAGCAACAGGGGGGATGGCTACACCTTC. The variable domain in full, completed from reference TRBV7-9 and TRBJ1-2, reads DTGVSQNPRHKITKRGQNVTFRCDPISEHNRLYWYRQTLGQGPEFLTYFQNEAQLEKSRLLSDRFSAERPKGSFSTLEIQRTEQGDSAMYLCASSSNRGDGYTFGSGTRLTVV.

The chain carries TRBV4-3 and TRBJ2-3, with D perhaps matching TRBD1 (5 bases). This CDR3 is 15 amino acids long. The germline V and J ends were trimmed by 0 bases and 2 bases, with 9 bases remaining between them. The germline gives CDR1 LGHNA, CDR2 YSLEER. The CDR3 is CASSQEIGDTDTQYF. DNA for the CDR3: TGCGCCAGCAGCCAAGAAATAGGGGACACAGATACGCAGTATTTT.

This chain connects TRBV9 to TRBJ2-7; the D gene is possibly TRBD1 (6 bases). CDR1 and CDR2 from the germline V gene are SGDLS and YYNGEE. The CDR3 has 12 residues. The V end lost 3 bases, the J end lost 7 bases, and 11 bases lay between the germline ends. The CDR3 loop is CASSGTRGEQYF. The DNA for the CDR3 is TGTGCCAGCAGCGGGACGAGGGGGGAGCAGTACTTC.

J is TRBJ1-1 and V is TRBV27; TRBD1 agrees at 7 bases. V shed 5 bases, J shed 3 bases, and the junction held 6 bases outside the gene matches. There are 14 residues in the CDR3. Germline CDR1 is MNHEY and CDR2 is SMNVEV (reference sequence). The CDR3 nucleotides are TGTGCCAGCAGTAGGGGGCTTACGTACACTGAAGCTTTCTTT. Protein sequence: CASSRGLTYTEAFF.

The rearrangement joins TRBV9 to TRBJ1-2; D might be TRBD1 (6 bases). The germline V gene has CDR1 SGDLS and CDR2 YYNGEE. Trimming shortened V by 2 bases and J by 0 bases, and 14 bases separated the two germline ends. The CDR3 contains 16 residues. CDR3 region: CASSVGTGTPNYGYTF. The CDR3 coding sequence is TGTGCCAGCAGCGTCGGGACCGGGACACCTAACTATGGCTACACCTTC.

V is TRBV7-2 and J is TRBJ2-2, with 10 nucleotides matching TRBD2. Per germline, CDR1 SGHTA and CDR2 FQGNSA. This CDR3 spans 16 amino acids. With V trimmed by 1 base and J by 2 bases, 1 base remained unmatched. The CDR3 here is CASSLGTSGNTGELFF. In DNA form, the CDR3 reads TGTGCCAGCAGCTTAGGGACTAGCGGAAACACCGGGGAGCTGTTTTTT.

The rearrangement joins TRBV6-5 to TRBJ2-1; D is uncertain. Germline CDR1 reads MNHEY; CDR2 reads SVGAGI. The CDR3 covers 15 residues. V was pared by 6 bases and J by 0 bases, with 12 bases between. CDR3 sequence reads: CASSPLRGSYNEQFF. The DNA for the CDR3 is TGTGCCAGCAGCCCACTTCGTGGCTCCTACAATGAGCAGTTCTTC.

The V and J genes are TRBV6-5 and TRBJ1-5; D unresolved. Germline V gives CDR1 MNHEY, CDR2 SVGAGI. The CDR3 is made up of 13 amino acids. Trimming left V 8 bases short and J 3 bases short, with 11 bases between. CDR3 nucleotide sequence: TGTGCCAGCCGGGTTCAGCACAATCAGCCCCAGCATTTT. Protein product: CASRVQHNQPQHF.

The sample holds one count of this clone. This chain joins TRBV28 and TRBJ2-1, with D perhaps TRBD1 (6 bases). Germline CDR1 is MDHEN and CDR2 is SYDVKM. The CDR3 contains 16 residues. With 7 bases removed from V and 12 bases from J, the gap between germline ends came to 28 bases. CDR3 amino acids: CASTHQGHSLNRGQFF. For the CDR3, the DNA is TGTGCCAGCACCCACCAGGGGCATAGTCTTAACCGTGGGCAGTTCTTC.

The chain has TRBV19 and TRBJ1-3; a possible D gene is TRBD1 (6 bases). Germline V CDR1 and CDR2: LNHDA, SQIVND (reference sequence). V lost 3 bases, J lost 5 bases, and 20 bases lay in between. The CDR3 has 17 residues. This CDR3 reads CASSIPGFGGLRNTIYF. CDR3 nucleotide sequence: TGTGCCAGTAGTATTCCGGGCTTCGGGGGGCTAAGAAACACCATATATTTT.

The chain has TRBV5-8 and TRBJ2-5; 8 nucleotides match TRBD2. Germline CDR1 reads SGHTS; CDR2 reads YDEGEE. The CDR3 extends over 17 amino acids. V shed 1 base and J 5 bases; nucleotides not matched to a gene: 13. DNA of the CDR3: TGTGCCAGCAGCTTGCCCGGGGGGGTCAACCGCGGCGAGACCCAGTACTTC. The encoded protein is CASSLPGGVNRGETQYF.

J is TRBJ2-1 and V is TRBV30; 10 bases are a match to TRBD2. Germline V gene sequence: CDR1 GTSNPN, CDR2 SVGIG (reference sequence). The V gene end was trimmed by 3 bases and the J gene end by 0 bases; junction bases not matched to a gene: 14. The CDR3 covers 19 residues. CDR3 loop: CAWRGGTSDYFSSYNEQFF. In nucleotides, the CDR3 is TGTGCCTGGAGGGGAGGGACTAGCGATTACTTCAGCTCCTACAATGAGCAGTTCTTC.

V is TRBV12-3 or TRBV12-4 and J is TRBJ2-5; maybe TRBD1 (6 bases). Trimming cost V 7 bases and J 3 bases, with 12 bases left between them. The CDR3 is 13 residues long. This CDR3 reads CASTRTVEETQYF. The CDR3 coding sequence is TGTGCCAGCACCAGGACAGTCGAAGAGACCCAGTACTTC.